This TCR beta chain was found in a study of memory CD4+ T cells and cytomegalovirus serostatus. Whole-study context: Healthy Belgian adult donors included about nine CMV-positive and more than 20 CMV-negative people.

This clone was detected a few times. Its target is unknown. The data were produced by immunoSEQ multiplex PCR, yet TCRdb's version contains in-frame clones alone and is incomplete. Here the sample spans around 44,000 clones, over 70% being singletons. Single viable CD3+CD4+CD8-CD45RO+ cells were sorted as the memory CD4+ T cells. CD4+ T cells were isolated by positive magnetic selection. Study-level findings and limits: Suggested: most of the CMV-linked TCR signature lies in CD4+ memory cells. Of 150 to 200 reported CMV TCRbeta sequences, 60 to 85 were found in memory CD4+ repertoires.

Germline loops: CDR1 MNHEY, CDR2 SMNVEV (reference sequence). This CDR3 spans 15 amino acids. Trimming took 3 bases from V and 0 from J, leaving 12 bases between them. The sequenced sample consisted of memory CD4+ T cells from blood. This clonotype was obtained from an adult in good health and CMV-seronegative. This chain connects TRBV27 to TRBJ2-7; D uncertain. Here the CDR3 reads CASSFEGYSSYEQYF. DNA for the CDR3: TGTGCCAGCAGTTTTGAAGGGTATAGCTCCTACGAGCAGTACTTC.